Below are 18 T cell receptor beta chains sequenced from a single sample in a study of cytomegalovirus exposure and HLA in healthy donors. Only in-frame clones appear in the TCRdb table, and some are missing; sequencing was by immunoSEQ multiplex PCR. Among approximately 200,000 clones listed, roughly three quarters were seen once. Sequenced input: PBMCs. These receptors all come from a woman in her thirties in good health and CMV-seronegative.

The rearrangement links TRBV7-2 to TRBJ1-3; D perhaps matches TRBD1 (5 bases). Per the germline V gene, CDR1 is SGHTA and CDR2 is FQGNSA. This CDR3 has 15 amino acids. Trimming stripped 5 bases from V and 2 bases from J, with 13 bases between. In DNA, the CDR3 is TGTGCCAGCAGCCCCCGGGGGTTCGCTGGAAACACCATATATTTT. Translated: CASSPRGFAGNTIYF. The full variable domain, completed using reference TRBV7-2 and TRBJ1-3, is GAGVSQSPSNKVTEKGKDVELRCDPISGHTALYWYRQSLGQGLEFLIYFQGNSAPDKSGLPSDRFSAERTGGSVSTLTIQRTQQEDSAVYLCASSPRGFAGNTIYFGEGSWLTVV.

In this sample, this clone turned up once. The rearrangement uses TRBV2 and TRBJ2-1; 12 nucleotides match TRBD2. From germline, CDR1 is SNHLY and CDR2 FYNNEI. Trimming removed 9 bases from V and 7 bases from J; junction bases left unmatched: 4. The CDR3 contains 13 residues. This CDR3 is CARGLAGGNEQFF. The CDR3 DNA follows: TGTGCCAGGGGACTAGCGGGTGGGAATGAGCAGTTCTTC.

V is TRBV6-1 and J is TRBJ1-2, with a weak D call TRBD1 (5 bases). The CDR3 sequence is 16 residues long. Germline CDR1 is MNHNS and CDR2 is SASEGT. Trimming pared 4 bases from V and 0 bases from J, leaving 15 bases between. This chain's CDR3 is CASSVTGTIANYGYTF. DNA for the CDR3: TGTGCCAGCAGTGTAACCGGGACTATAGCTAACTATGGCTACACCTTC.

This chain joins TRBV6-5 and TRBJ1-5; TRBD1 agrees at 9 bases. CDR3 length: 15 residues. Trimming took 2 bases from V and 5 from J; bases not matched to a gene: 4. CDR1 MNHEY and CDR2 SVGAGI come from the germline V gene. The CDR3 bases are TGTGCCAGCAGTTACGCTAGGACAGGGGATCAGCCCCAGCATTTT. Its protein product is CASSYARTGDQPQHF.

The rearrangement uses TRBV7-2 and TRBJ2-7; no firm D call. This CDR3 comprises 12 residues. Germline values: CDR1 SGHTA, CDR2 FQGNSA. Trimming removed 3 bases from V and 4 bases from J, with 7 bases in between. The CDR3 spells CASSLLVYEQYF. CDR3 nucleotides: TGTGCCAGCAGCTTGCTAGTATACGAGCAGTACTTC.

This clone turned up a few times. The V gene is TRBV2, the J gene TRBJ2-5, with D possibly being TRBD1 (5 bases). The CDR3 length is 14 residues. V was trimmed by 2 bases and J by 5 bases, leaving 12 bases between them. Per the germline V gene, CDR1 is SNHLY and CDR2 is FYNNEI. The CDR3, as DNA: TGTGCCAGCAGTGAATGGCCAGGGTGGGAGACCCAGTACTTC. Protein sequence: CASSEWPGWETQYF.

The chain recombines TRBV29-1 with TRBJ2-4, with D perhaps TRBD2 (5 bases). CDR1 and CDR2 (germline): SQVTM, ANQGSEA. The V end was cut by 6 bases, the J end by 4 bases, with 13 bases between. This CDR3 contains 13 residues. The chain's CDR3 is CSVRADGKNIQYF. The CDR3 bases are TGCAGCGTACGAGCGGACGGAAAAAACATTCAGTACTTC.

The chain uses TRBV11-2 and TRBJ2-7; D gene ambiguous. The length of the CDR3 is 15 residues. Deletions cut 4 bases from V and 0 bases from J, with 13 bases between. Germline CDR1 is SGHAT and CDR2 is FQNNGV. For the CDR3, the DNA is TGTGCCAGCAGCTCCCACGTGGGCAGCTCCTACGAGCAGTACTTC. Its protein is CASSSHVGSSYEQYF.

The chain uses TRBV5-1 and TRBJ2-2; D is uncertain. The CDR3 is 14 amino acids. Trimming stripped 0 bases from V and 7 bases from J, with 10 bases between. Germline V CDR1 and CDR2: SGHRS, YFSETQ. The CDR3: CASSLGLESGELFF. CDR3 sequence (DNA): TGCGCCAGCAGCTTGGGCTTAGAAAGCGGGGAGCTGTTTTTT.

This clone has just one count. The chain combines TRBV2 with TRBJ2-7; TRBD1 matches at 7 bases. The CDR3 runs to 14 residues. Germline trimming cut 4 bases from V and 3 bases from J; bases unmatched to any gene: 6. CDR1 and CDR2 from the germline V gene are SNHLY and FYNNEI. The CDR3 nucleotides read TGTGCCAGCAGTGGACAGGGTTTAGGCTACGAGCAGTACTTC. Translating gives CASSGQGLGYEQYF.

The CDR3: CASRIERQFAKNIQYF. CDR3 DNA: TGTGCCAGCAGGATAGAGAGGCAGTTCGCCAAAAACATTCAGTACTTC. V gene TRBV2 combines with J gene TRBJ2-4; D gene unclear. CDR3 size: 16 residues. V shed 6 bases and J shed 1 base, with 16 bases lying between them. CDR1 and CDR2 (germline): SNHLY, FYNNEI.

This sequence joins TRBV2 and TRBJ1-1; 7 bases match TRBD1. The CDR3 is 14 amino acids. The J segment lost 2 bases and the V segment lost 5 bases, leaving 5 bases of the junction unmatched. From germline, CDR1 is SNHLY and CDR2 FYNNEI. The CDR3 here is CASSPRQGNTEAFF. The CDR3 bases are TGTGCCAGCAGTCCCCGACAGGGAAACACTGAAGCTTTCTTT. Variable domain in full (rest from reference TRBV2 and TRBJ1-1): EPEVTQTPSHQVTQMGQEVILRCVPISNHLYFYWYRQILGQKVEFLVSFYNNEISEKSEIFDDQFSVERPDGSNFTLKIRSTKLEDSAMYFCASSPRQGNTEAFFGQGTRLTVV.

This clone is a singleton in its sample. The V call is TRBV19, the J call TRBJ1-2; no firm D call. Germline CDR1 reads LNHDA; CDR2 reads SQIVND (reference sequence). The CDR3 extends over 12 amino acids. Trimming cost V 10 bases and J 4 bases, with 13 bases left between them. CDR3 loop: CAISLEVYGYTF. The CDR3 DNA reads as TGTGCCATAAGCCTGGAGGTCTATGGCTACACCTTC.

CDR3: CSVVPTATFENIQYF. CDR3 coding DNA: TGCAGCGTTGTACCCACAGCCACCTTTGAGAACATTCAGTACTTC. The V gene is TRBV29-1, the J gene TRBJ2-4; D gene ambiguous. The CDR3 extends over 15 amino acids. Trimming cost V 4 bases and J 7 bases, with 20 bases left between them. Germline V gene lookup returns CDR1 SQVTM and CDR2 ANQGSEA. The whole variable domain, filled in from reference TRBV29-1 and TRBJ2-4, reads SAVISQKPSRDICQRGTSLTIQCQVDSQVTMMFWYRQQPGQSLTLIATANQGSEATYESGFVIDKFPISRPNLTFSTLTVSNMSPEDSSIYLCSVVPTATFENIQYFGAGTRLSVL.

J is TRBJ2-1 and V is TRBV9, with 10 bases that match TRBD1. The CDR3 contains 13 residues. CDR1 and CDR2 (germline): SGDLS, YYNGEE. V lost 3 bases, J lost 14 bases, and 8 bases stayed unmatched. CDR3 region: CASSGGLGTGEFF. Here the CDR3 DNA reads TGTGCCAGCAGCGGGGGTCTCGGGACAGGGGAGTTCTTC.

The rearrangement joins TRBV25-1 to TRBJ1-1; 7 bases agree with TRBD1. CDR1 is MGHDK, CDR2 SYGVNS, per germline. This CDR3 has 15 amino acids. V gave up 0 bases and J gave up 5 bases; unmatched junction bases: 6. The DNA for the CDR3 is TGTGCCAGCAGTGAATATAAGGGGGCGGGTACTGAAGCTTTCTTT. Translating it yields CASSEYKGAGTEAFF. The whole variable domain, remainder taken from reference TRBV25-1 and TRBJ1-1, is EADIYQTPRYLVIGTGKKITLECSQTMGHDKMYWYQQDPGMELHLIHYSYGVNSTEKGDLSSESTVSRIRTEHFPLTLESARPSHTSQYLCASSEYKGAGTEAFFGQGTRLTVV.

The V call is TRBV18, the J call TRBJ1-4, with 7 bases fitting TRBD1. Trimming cost V 3 bases and J 5 bases; bases outside gene matches: 0. CDR3 length: 13 residues. Germline V gene sequence: CDR1 KGHSH, CDR2 LQKENI. The CDR3 bases are TGTGCCAGCTCACCGGACAGGAATGAAAAACTGTTTTTT. Translated: CASSPDRNEKLFF.

The chain has TRBV27 and TRBJ2-5, with TRBD1 identical over 11 bases. Trimming removed 0 bases from V and 4 bases from J; junction bases left unmatched: 4. Germline V lookup: CDR1 MNHEY, CDR2 SMNVEV (reference sequence). The CDR3 contains 16 residues. The CDR3 loop reads CASSLSDRGRGETQYF. For the CDR3, the DNA is TGTGCCAGCAGTTTATCGGACAGGGGGCGCGGAGAGACCCAGTACTTC.